This T cell receptor beta chain was retrieved from a study of CD4+ T cells in melanoma. Using immunoSEQ multiplex PCR, the repertoire was profiled, and TCRdb retains in-frame clones only, with some absent. The sample consists of about 14,000 clones, just over 70% of them appearing once. The CDR3 sequence is 15 residues long. V lost 0 bases, J lost 4 bases, and 10 bases lay in between. CDR1 and CDR2 (germline): SGDLS, YYNGEE. Sequences were obtained from cells from a culture (not recorded whether cultured in vitro). V gene TRBV9 combines with J gene TRBJ2-2, with TRBD2 as a possible D gene (6 bases). The receptor comes from a human donor with melanoma. The chain's CDR3 is CASSVVGLPTGELFF. The CDR3 bases are TGTGCCAGCAGCGTAGTGGGACTCCCCACCGGGGAGCTGTTTTTT. Complete variable domain (other parts from reference TRBV9 and TRBJ2-2): DSGVTQTPKHLITATGQRVTLRCSPRSGDLSVYWYQQSLDQGLQFLIQYYNGEERAKGNILERFSAQQFPDLHSELNLSSLELGDSALYFCASSVVGLPTGELFFGEGSRLTVL.